Listed below are T cell receptor beta chains from one sample, sequenced in a study of T cell repertoires in cytomegalovirus infection. These TCRs are of unknown antigen specificity. MiXCR, applied by TCRdb to the reads, yields one record per CDR3 protein. The sample consists of around 540,000 distinct CDR3 sequences, roughly a third of them appearing once. This sample comprised cultured PBMCs, obtained from culture after CMV antigen stimulation. The receptor source for this set is a human donor in good health (CMV status not recorded). Some clones in this sample may be carry-over from other donors' samples. Both conserved end residues are part of each CDR3. Each record gives: clone size, D gene, J gene, V gene, CDR3 length, CDR3 protein, CDR3 DNA. The D gene is left open where the match is weak. The size of a clone is reported for some rows only, either as once, few or many, or as a class for expanded clones.

abundance: -; d_gene: -; j_gene: TRBJ1-5; v_gene: TRBV19; len: 15; CDR3aa: CASSPQKGGNQPQHF; CDR3nt: TGTGCCAGTAGTCCGCAGAAGGGGGGAAATCAGCCCCAGCATTTT
abundance: -; d_gene: -; j_gene: TRBJ1-4; v_gene: TRBV7-9; len: 14; CDR3aa: CASSSDRSNEKLFF; CDR3nt: TGTGCCAGCAGCTCGGACAGATCTAATGAAAAACTGTTTTTT
abundance: -; d_gene: -; j_gene: TRBJ1-5; v_gene: TRBV30; len: 17; CDR3aa: CAWSRGWGTGDNQPQHF; CDR3nt: TGTGCCTGGAGTAGAGGTTGGGGGACGGGCGACAATCAGCCCCAGCATTTT
abundance: few; d_gene: -; j_gene: TRBJ2-1; v_gene: TRBV7-3; len: 14; CDR3aa: CASSLNTGWNEQFF; CDR3nt: TGTGCCAGCAGCTTAAATACAGGGTGGAATGAGCAGTTCTTC
abundance: -; d_gene: TRBD2; j_gene: TRBJ2-3; v_gene: TRBV6-6; len: 15; CDR3aa: CASRRLAGVTDTQYF; CDR3nt: TGTGCCAGCAGACGACTAGCGGGAGTGACAGATACGCAGTATTTT
abundance: few; d_gene: TRBD2; j_gene: TRBJ2-1; v_gene: TRBV28; len: 17; CDR3aa: CASSPSSAGWSYNEQFF; CDR3nt: TGTGCCAGCAGTCCCTCCTCAGCGGGATGGTCCTACAATGAGCAGTTCTTC
abundance: -; d_gene: TRBD2; j_gene: TRBJ2-3; v_gene: TRBV9; len: 16; CDR3aa: CASSVAPGGPPDTQYF; CDR3nt: TGTGCCAGCAGCGTAGCTCCGGGAGGGCCTCCAGATACGCAGTATTTT
abundance: -; d_gene: TRBD1; j_gene: TRBJ1-1; v_gene: TRBV7-3; len: 15; CDR3aa: CASSLPDRGVTEAFF; CDR3nt: TGTGCCAGCAGCTTACCGGACAGGGGTGTCACTGAAGCTTTCTTT
abundance: few; d_gene: -; j_gene: TRBJ1-2; v_gene: TRBV28; len: 13; CDR3aa: CASTGSLNYGYTF; CDR3nt: TGTGCCAGTACAGGGAGCCTTAACTATGGCTACACCTTC
abundance: -; d_gene: TRBD1; j_gene: TRBJ1-5; v_gene: TRBV7-6; len: 14; CDR3aa: CASSLGQGAQPQHF; CDR3nt: TGTGCCAGCAGCTTAGGTCAGGGGGCCCAGCCCCAGCATTTT
abundance: -; d_gene: -; j_gene: TRBJ1-1; v_gene: TRBV11-2; len: 14; CDR3aa: CASRPDRMNTEAFF; CDR3nt: TGTGCCAGCAGACCCGACAGGATGAACACTGAAGCTTTCTTT
abundance: few; d_gene: TRBD1; j_gene: TRBJ1-6; v_gene: TRBV6-2/TRBV6-3; len: 16; CDR3aa: CASTHEWTGRSSPLHF; CDR3nt: TGTGCCAGCACCCACGAGTGGACAGGTCGGAGTTCACCCCTCCACTTT
abundance: -; d_gene: -; j_gene: TRBJ2-5; v_gene: TRBV11-3; len: 15; CDR3aa: CASRPGRLRPETQYF; CDR3nt: TGTGCCAGCAGACCCGGAAGACTCCGGCCAGAGACCCAGTACTTC
abundance: -; d_gene: TRBD1; j_gene: TRBJ1-2; v_gene: TRBV20-1; len: 13; CDR3aa: CSAGTVSNYGYTF; CDR3nt: TGCAGTGCTGGGACAGTATCTAACTATGGCTACACCTTC
abundance: few; d_gene: -; j_gene: TRBJ2-1; v_gene: TRBV11-2; len: 18; CDR3aa: CASSLEGGTTSSYNEQFF; CDR3nt: TGTGCCAGCAGCTTAGAAGGCGGAACAACGAGCTCCTACAATGAGCAGTTCTTC
abundance: few; d_gene: -; j_gene: TRBJ1-2; v_gene: TRBV19; len: 17; CDR3aa: CASSLALGAMSNYGYTF; CDR3nt: TGTGCCAGTAGTTTGGCCCTCGGTGCAATGTCTAACTATGGCTACACCTTC
abundance: -; d_gene: TRBD1; j_gene: TRBJ2-7; v_gene: TRBV28; len: 11; CDR3aa: CATRTGGEQYF; CDR3nt: TGTGCCACCAGGACAGGGGGCGAGCAGTACTTC
abundance: -; d_gene: -; j_gene: TRBJ2-3; v_gene: TRBV28; len: 14; CDR3aa: CASSGVSSTDTQYF; CDR3nt: TGTGCCAGCAGCGGGGTATCTAGCACAGATACGCAGTATTTT